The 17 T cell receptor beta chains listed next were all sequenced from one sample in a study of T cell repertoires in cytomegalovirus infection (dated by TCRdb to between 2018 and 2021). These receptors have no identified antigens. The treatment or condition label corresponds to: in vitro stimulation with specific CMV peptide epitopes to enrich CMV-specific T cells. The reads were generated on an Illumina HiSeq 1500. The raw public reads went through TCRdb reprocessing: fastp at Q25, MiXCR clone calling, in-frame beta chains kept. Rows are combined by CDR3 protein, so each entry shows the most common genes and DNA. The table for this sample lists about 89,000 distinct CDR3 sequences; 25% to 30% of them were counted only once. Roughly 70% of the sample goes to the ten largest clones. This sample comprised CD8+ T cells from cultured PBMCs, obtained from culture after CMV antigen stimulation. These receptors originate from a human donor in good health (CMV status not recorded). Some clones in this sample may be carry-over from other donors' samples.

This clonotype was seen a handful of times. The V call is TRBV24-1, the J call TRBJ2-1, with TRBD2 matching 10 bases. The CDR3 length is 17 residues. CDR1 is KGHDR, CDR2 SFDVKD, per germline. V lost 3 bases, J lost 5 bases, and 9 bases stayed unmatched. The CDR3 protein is CATSDPLLAGVNNEQFF. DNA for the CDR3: TGTGCCACCAGTGATCCCCTTCTAGCGGGGGTGAACAATGAGCAGTTCTTC.

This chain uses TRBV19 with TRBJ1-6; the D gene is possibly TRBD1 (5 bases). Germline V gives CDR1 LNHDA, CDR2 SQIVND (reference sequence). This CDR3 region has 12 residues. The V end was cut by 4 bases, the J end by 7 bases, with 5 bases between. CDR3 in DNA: TGTGCCAGTAGTACAGGGAATTCACCCCTCCACTTT. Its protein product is CASSTGNSPLHF.

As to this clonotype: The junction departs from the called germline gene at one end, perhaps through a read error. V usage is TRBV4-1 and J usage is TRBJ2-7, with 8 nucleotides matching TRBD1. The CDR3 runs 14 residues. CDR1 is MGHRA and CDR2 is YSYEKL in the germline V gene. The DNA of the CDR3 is TGCGCCGGCAGCCAGGGGCAGGGGGCTAACGAGCAGTACTTC. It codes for CAGSQGQGANEQYF.

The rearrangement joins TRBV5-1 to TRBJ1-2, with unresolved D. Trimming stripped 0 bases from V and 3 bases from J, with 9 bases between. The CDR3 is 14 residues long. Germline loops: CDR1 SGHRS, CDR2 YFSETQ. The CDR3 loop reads CASSLVSGDYGYTF. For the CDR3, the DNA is TGCGCCAGCAGCTTGGTTTCGGGTGACTATGGCTACACCTTC.

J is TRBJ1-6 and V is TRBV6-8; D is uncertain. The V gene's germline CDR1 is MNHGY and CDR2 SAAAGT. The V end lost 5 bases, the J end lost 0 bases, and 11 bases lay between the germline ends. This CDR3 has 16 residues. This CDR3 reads CASSLLRSSYNSPLHF. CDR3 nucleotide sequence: TGTGCCAGCAGTCTCCTCAGGAGCTCCTATAATTCACCCCTCCACTTT.

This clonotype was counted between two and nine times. The CDR3 nucleotides read TGTGCCAGCAGTGAAGGGGCAGGTAGCAGCAATCAGCCCCAGCATTTT. It encodes CASSEGAGSSNQPQHF. V and J are TRBV25-1 and TRBJ1-5; the D gene is possibly TRBD1 (5 bases). Trimming stripped 2 bases from V and 1 base from J, with 12 bases between. The germline gives CDR1 MGHDK, CDR2 SYGVNS. CDR3 length: 16 residues.

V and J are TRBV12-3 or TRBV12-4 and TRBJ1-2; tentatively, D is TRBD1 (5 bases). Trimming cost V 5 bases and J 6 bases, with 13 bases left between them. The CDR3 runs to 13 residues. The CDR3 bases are TGTGCCAGCAGTCCGTGGGGGGGGAATGGCTACACCTTC. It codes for CASSPWGGNGYTF.

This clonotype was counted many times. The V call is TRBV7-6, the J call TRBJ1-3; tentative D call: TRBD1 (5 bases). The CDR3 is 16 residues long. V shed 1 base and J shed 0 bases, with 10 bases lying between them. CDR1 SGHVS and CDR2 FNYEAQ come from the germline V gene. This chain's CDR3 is CASSLGDDDSGNTIYF. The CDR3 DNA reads TGTGCCAGCAGCTTAGGGGACGACGACTCTGGAAACACCATATATTTT.

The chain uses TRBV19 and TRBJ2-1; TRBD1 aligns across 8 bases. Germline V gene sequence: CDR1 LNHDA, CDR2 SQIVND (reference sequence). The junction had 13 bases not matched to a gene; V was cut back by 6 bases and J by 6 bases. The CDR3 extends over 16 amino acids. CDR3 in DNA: TGTGCCAGTAGCCCCCGCCCAGGGGGCTCGCCCAATGAGCAGTTCTTC. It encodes CASSPRPGGSPNEQFF. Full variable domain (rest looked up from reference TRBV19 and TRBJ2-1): DGGITQSPKYLFRKEGQNVTLSCEQNLNHDAMYWYRQDPGQGLRLIYYSQIVNDFQKGDIAEGYSVSREKKESFPLTVTSAQKNPTAFYLCASSPRPGGSPNEQFFGPGTRLTVL.

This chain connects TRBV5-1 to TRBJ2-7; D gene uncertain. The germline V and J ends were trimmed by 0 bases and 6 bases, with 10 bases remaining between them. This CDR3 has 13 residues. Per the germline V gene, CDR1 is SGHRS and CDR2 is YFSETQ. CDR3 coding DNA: TGCGCCAGCAGCTTGGTTTCGATAGGCGAGCAGTACTTC. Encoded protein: CASSLVSIGEQYF.

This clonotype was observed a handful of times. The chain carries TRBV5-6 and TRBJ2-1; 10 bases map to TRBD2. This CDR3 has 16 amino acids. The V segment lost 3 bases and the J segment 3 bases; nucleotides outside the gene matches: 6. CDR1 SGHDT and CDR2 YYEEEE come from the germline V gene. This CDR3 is CASSSISSGGYNEQFF. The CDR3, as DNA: TGTGCCAGCAGCTCCATTTCTAGCGGGGGCTACAATGAGCAGTTCTTC.

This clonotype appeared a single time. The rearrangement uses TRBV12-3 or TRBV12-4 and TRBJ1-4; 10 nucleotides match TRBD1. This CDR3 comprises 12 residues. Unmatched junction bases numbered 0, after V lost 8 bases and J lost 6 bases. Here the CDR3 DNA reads TGTGCCAGCGGACAGGGGGATGAAAAACTGTTTTTT. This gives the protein CASGQGDEKLFF.

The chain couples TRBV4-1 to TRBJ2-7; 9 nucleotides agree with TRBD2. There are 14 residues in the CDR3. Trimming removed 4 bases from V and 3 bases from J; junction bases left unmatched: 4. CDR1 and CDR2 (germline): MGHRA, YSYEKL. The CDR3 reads CASSPREGSYEQYF. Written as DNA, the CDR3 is TGCGCCAGCAGCCCGCGGGAGGGCAGCTACGAGCAGTACTTC.

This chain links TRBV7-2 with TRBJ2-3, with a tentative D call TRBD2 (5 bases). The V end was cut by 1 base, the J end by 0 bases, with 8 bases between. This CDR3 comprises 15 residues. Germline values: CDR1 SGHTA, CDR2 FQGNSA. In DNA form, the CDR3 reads TGTGCCAGCAGCTTAGGGCTAGCTAGCACAGATACGCAGTATTTT. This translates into CASSLGLASTDTQYF.

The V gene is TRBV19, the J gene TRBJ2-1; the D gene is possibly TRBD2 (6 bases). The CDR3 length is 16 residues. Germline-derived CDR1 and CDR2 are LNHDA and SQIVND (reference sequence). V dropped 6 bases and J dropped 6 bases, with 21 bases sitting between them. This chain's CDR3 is CASSQGPGLGFNEQFF. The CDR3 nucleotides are TGTGCCAGTAGCCAAGGCCCGGGACTTGGGTTCAATGAGCAGTTCTTC. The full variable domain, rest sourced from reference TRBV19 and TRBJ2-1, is DGGITQSPKYLFRKEGQNVTLSCEQNLNHDAMYWYRQDPGQGLRLIYYSQIVNDFQKGDIAEGYSVSREKKESFPLTVTSAQKNPTAFYLCASSQGPGLGFNEQFFGPGTRLTVL.

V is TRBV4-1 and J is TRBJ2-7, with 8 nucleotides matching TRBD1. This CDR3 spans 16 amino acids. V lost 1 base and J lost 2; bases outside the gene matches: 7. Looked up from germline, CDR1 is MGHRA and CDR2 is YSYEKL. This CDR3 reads CASSQGSDRVTYEQYF. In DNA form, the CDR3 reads TGCGCCAGCAGCCAAGGCTCGGACAGGGTTACCTACGAGCAGTACTTC.

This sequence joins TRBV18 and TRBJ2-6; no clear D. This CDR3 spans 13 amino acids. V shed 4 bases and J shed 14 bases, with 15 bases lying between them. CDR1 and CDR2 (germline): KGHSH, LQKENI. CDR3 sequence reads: CASSLLYGYILTF. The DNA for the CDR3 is TGTGCCAGCTCACTCCTTTACGGCTACATCCTGACTTTC.